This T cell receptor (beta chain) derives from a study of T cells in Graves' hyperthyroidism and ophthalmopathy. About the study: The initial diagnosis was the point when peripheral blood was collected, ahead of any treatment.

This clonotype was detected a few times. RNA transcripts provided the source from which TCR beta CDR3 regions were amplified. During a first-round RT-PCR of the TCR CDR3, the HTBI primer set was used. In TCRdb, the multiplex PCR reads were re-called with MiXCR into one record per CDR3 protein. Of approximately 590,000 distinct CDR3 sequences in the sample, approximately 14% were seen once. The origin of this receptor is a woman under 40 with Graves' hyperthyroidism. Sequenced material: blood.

DNA for the CDR3: TGCAGTGCTAGAGATAGCGGGAGTACCTACGAGCAGTACTTC. Translated: CSARDSGSTYEQYF. The chain links TRBV20-1 to TRBJ2-7, with TRBD2 matching over 9 bases. The CDR3 totals 14 residues. V dropped 0 bases and J dropped 2; count of bases not matched to a gene: 2. Germline V gene sequence: CDR1 DFQATT, CDR2 SNEGSKA (reference sequence).